Below, 6 T cell receptor beta chains from the same sample are listed, as sequenced in a study of cytomegalovirus exposure and HLA in healthy donors. 13 Jbeta primers and 60 Vbeta primers were used for the PCR. Clones were read by immunoSEQ multiplex PCR, and TCRdb kept only the in-frame ones, dropping some. There are about 180,000 clones in the sample; approximately 82% occur only once, and more than 0.95% lies in the top ten. Sequenced material: PBMCs. These receptors were taken from a girl aged 2 to 10 in good health and CMV-seropositive.

The chain employs TRBV19 and TRBJ2-1; 12 nucleotides match TRBD1. From germline, CDR1 is LNHDA and CDR2 SQIVND (reference sequence). This CDR3 region has 16 residues. V lost 5 bases and J lost 4; bases outside the gene matches: 6. This CDR3 reads CASSVSGQGAYNEQFF. In nucleotides, the CDR3 is TGTGCCAGTAGTGTATCGGGACAGGGGGCTTACAATGAGCAGTTCTTC.

The rearrangement joins TRBV9 to TRBJ1-1; maybe TRBD1 (5 bases). Germline V lookup: CDR1 SGDLS, CDR2 YYNGEE. V lost 4 bases and J lost 2, with 12 bases in between. The CDR3 has 14 residues. The CDR3 loop reads CASSPEGTNTEAFF. In nucleotides, the CDR3 is TGTGCCAGCAGCCCGGAGGGGACTAACACTGAAGCTTTCTTT.

The chain recombines TRBV30 with TRBJ1-1; D might be TRBD1 (5 bases). The CDR3 is 14 amino acids. CDR1 is GTSNPN, CDR2 SVGIG, per germline (reference sequence). V gave up 7 bases and J gave up 3 bases, with 18 bases separating them. The CDR3: CASQSGARDTEAFF. The CDR3 nucleotides read TGTGCCTCCCAAAGCGGGGCCCGGGACACTGAAGCTTTCTTT.

The chain couples TRBV5-5 to TRBJ1-4; TRBD1 matches 7 bases. The CDR3 length is 16 residues. V gave up 4 bases and J gave up 4 bases; unmatched junction bases: 10. Germline V gene data show CDR1 as SGHKS and CDR2 as YYEKEE (reference sequence). CDR3 amino acids: CASSVIRDSLNEKLFF. The CDR3 DNA follows: TGTGCCAGCAGCGTGATTCGGGACAGTCTTAATGAAAAACTGTTTTTT.

This chain connects TRBV11-2 to TRBJ2-7; D gene unclear. The CDR3 has 16 amino acids. Germline CDR1 SGHAT, CDR2 FQNNGV. The ends were cut back, 1 base at V and 2 bases at J, with 15 bases in the middle. The CDR3 DNA reads TGTGCCAGCAGCTTAGCGAGGTCATCGAGTCCCTACGAGCAGTACTTC. Translating gives CASSLARSSSPYEQYF.

The chain couples TRBV28 to TRBJ1-2; a weak D match, TRBD1 (5 bases). The germline V gene has CDR1 MDHEN and CDR2 SYDVKM. Trimming removed 2 bases at V and 6 bases at J, with 16 bases between. This CDR3 is built from 15 residues. The CDR3 nucleotides are TGTGCCAGCAGTTTAGGTCGTCGGCAGGGAAATGGCTACACCTTC. Protein: CASSLGRRQGNGYTF.